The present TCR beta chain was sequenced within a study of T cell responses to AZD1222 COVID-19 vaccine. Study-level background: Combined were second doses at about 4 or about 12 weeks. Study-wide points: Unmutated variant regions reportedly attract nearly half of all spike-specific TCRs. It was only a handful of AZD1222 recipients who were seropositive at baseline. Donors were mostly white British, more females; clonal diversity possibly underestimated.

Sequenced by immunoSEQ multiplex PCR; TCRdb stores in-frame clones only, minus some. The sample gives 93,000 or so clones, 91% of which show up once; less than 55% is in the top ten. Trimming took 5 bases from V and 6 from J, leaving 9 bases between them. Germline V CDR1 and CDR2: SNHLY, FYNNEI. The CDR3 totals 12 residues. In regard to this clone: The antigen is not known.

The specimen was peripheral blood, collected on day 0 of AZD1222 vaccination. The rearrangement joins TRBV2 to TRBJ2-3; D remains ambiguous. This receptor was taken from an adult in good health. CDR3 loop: CASSRSADTQYF. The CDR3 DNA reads TGTGCCAGCAGTAGGTCTGCGGATACGCAGTATTTT. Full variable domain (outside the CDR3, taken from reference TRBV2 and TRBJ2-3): EPEVTQTPSHQVTQMGQEVILRCVPISNHLYFYWYRQILGQKVEFLVSFYNNEISEKSEIFDDQFSVERPDGSNFTLKIRSTKLEDSAMYFCASSRSADTQYFGPGTRLTVL.